The entry below gives a single TCR beta chain sequence along with its context. The antigen it recognizes is unknown. One base away there is no much larger clone; base qualities are not given. CDR1 and CDR2 are drawn from the germline V gene: SGHRS, YFSETQ. The junction shows trimming of 8 bases on V and 4 bases on J, plus 21 bases between the germline ends. From the cysteine through the phenylalanine, the CDR3 covers 15 amino acids. The CDR3 DNA has 45 bases and is translated from base 1. TCRbeta CDR3 regions were amplified from genomic DNA by means of the immunoSEQ Assay, a bias-controlled multiplex PCR. As for the original processing: Within the assay, amplification of reference gene primers was used to estimate how many nucleated cells each sample contained. Sequence reads were collapsed and filtered to measure the absolute abundance of every unique TCRbeta CDR3 rearrangement. For each sample, productive Simpson clonality was calculated as the square root of Simpson's diversity index across productive rearrangements. Sourced from immuneACCESS, this table was stored by TCRdb with only in-frame sequences that have V and J called. A share of the clones is absent; for the studies checked, an unresolved V gene accounts for under half, and the remainder has no known explanation. For V, J and clone size, that table is used; D and trimming come from the DNA. The sample includes 200,000 to 250,000 clones, with 80% to 85% observed a single time. Jointly, the top ten make up 5.5% to 7.5% of the sample.

Participants in the prospective study were enrolled through a virtual design, were aged roughly 18 to 100 years, and lived in roughly 26 United States geographic areas. In the prospective study, participants were assigned to cohorts based on the clinical history participants reported in a screening survey and a study questionnaire. Recovered participants in ImmuneRACE Cohort 3 were defined by two consecutive negative NP/OP PCR tests, clearance by a healthcare professional, or resolution of symptoms. In the prospective study, whole blood, serum and a nasopharyngeal or oropharyngeal swab were collected from each participant by mobile phlebotomists. Additional blood draws and questionnaires over an approximately 2-month period could optionally be provided by prospective study participants. Prospective study blood samples were shipped either frozen or at room temperature before DNA extraction. These data come from a study of blood T cell repertoires in COVID-19 (dated by TCRdb to the early 2020s). About the investigation overall: Collaborator samples came from the United States, Italy and Spain and covered acute and convalescent phases of COVID-19. The prospective study material was composed of cDNA or gDNA derived from T cells, B-cell-depleted T cells, or PBMCs. The dataset comprised deeply sampled blood TCRbeta repertoires from subjects exposed to, actively infected with, or recovered from COVID-19. A freely available public database, intended as a resource for researchers studying the immune response to SARS-CoV-2, is where the repertoires were released. Samples came from the ongoing ImmuneRACE study (first 160 participants) plus 1,254 subjects from 6 global collaborators. The sample metadata nearly always contained a de-identified subject ID, COVID-19 status, age in years and sex. HLA class I and class II types, where available, came from metadata supplied by the sample provider rather than from assay-based typing. What the study reported, not specific to this receptor: The amount of clinical and demographic metadata varied by source and participant and was provided uncurated.

The specimen sequenced was PBMCs or T cells enriched from blood (not recorded which). Recombination connected TRBV5-1 to TRBJ1-2; TRBD1 might be the D gene, on 5 matching bases. The source of this sequence is a woman in her thirties or forties who had recovered from COVID-19. The CDR3 sequence is CASRRADPQGYGYTF. The base sequence is TGCGCCAGTAGGAGGGCCGACCCCCAGGGCTATGGCTACACCTTC.